This T cell receptor (beta chain) emerged from a study of CD8 T cells in Susac syndrome. CDR1 is SGDLS, CDR2 YYNGEE, per germline. The CDR3 loop spans 13 amino acids. Trimming took 3 bases from V and 5 from J, leaving 9 bases between them. Reverse transcription used roughly 0.45 to 1 ug RNA and random hexamers. TCRdb reprocessed the immunoSEQ multiplex PCR reads via MiXCR and lists one record per CDR3 protein. Of about 190,000 distinct CDR3 sequences in the sample, 95% were seen once. TCR beta sequences were obtained from blood CD8+ and CD4+ T cells. FACS enriched CD8+ TEMRA cells, while bulk CD8+ and CD4+ were negatively isolated.

What was sequenced was CD4+ T cells from PBMCs. This sequence was found in a human donor in good health. The chain recombines TRBV9 with TRBJ2-1, with a possible D match to TRBD2 (5 bases). The CDR3 loop reads CASSGPGDNEQFF. Written as DNA, the CDR3 is TGTGCCAGCAGCGGGCCCGGGGACAATGAGCAGTTCTTC.